What follows is one T cell receptor (beta chain) and its context. The V end lost 6 bases, the J end lost 2 bases, and 8 bases lay between the germline ends. The length of the CDR3 is 13 residues. Germline CDR1 and CDR2: MNHNS and SASEGT. The table came from immunoSEQ multiplex PCR; TCRdb's copy has only in-frame clones and leaves some out. The table has 150,000 to 200,000 clones, more than 75% seen once; the top ten hold 7.8%. This sample was included in a study of blood T cell repertoires in COVID-19. The gene calls are TRBV6-1 and TRBJ1-5; D is ambiguous. This clonotype originated in a woman in her sixties with COVID-19, enrolled during active disease. Sequencing was done on a sample of peripheral blood. The CDR3 nucleotides are TGTGCCAGCAGCCTAGCCCGCAATCAGCCCCAGCATTTT. Translating gives CASSLARNQPQHF.